One sample yielded the 4 T cell receptor beta chains listed below, sequenced in a study of shared T cell receptors in the human thymus. Sequenced by immunoSEQ multiplex PCR; TCRdb stores in-frame clones only, minus some. Among 600,000 to 900,000 clones listed, roughly 85% were seen once. These records were also assigned to another study, of human thymus T cells.

What was sequenced was thymocytes. The origin of the receptors is a girl under three years old with a congenital heart defect.

J is TRBJ1-6 and V is TRBV19; possible D gene TRBD1, 5 bases. This CDR3 comprises 14 residues. Per the germline V gene, CDR1 is LNHDA and CDR2 is SQIVND (reference sequence). The V and J ends lost 5 bases and 9 bases respectively, with 14 bases between them. The CDR3 region has the DNA TGTGCCAGTAGTGACGCGGACATTGTTTCACCCCTCCACTTT. It yields the protein CASSDADIVSPLHF.

This chain uses TRBV5-5 with TRBJ2-1; 11 bases line up with TRBD1. The CDR3 is 15 residues long. The germline gives CDR1 SGHKS, CDR2 YYEKEE (reference sequence). Trimming took 4 bases from V and 5 from J; bases not matched to a gene: 5. The CDR3 spells CASSAPGQGDNEQFF. The CDR3 DNA follows: TGTGCCAGCAGCGCACCGGGACAGGGGGACAATGAGCAGTTCTTC.

The gene calls are TRBV4-1 and TRBJ2-5, with 10 bases fitting TRBD2. The length of the CDR3 is 17 residues. Per germline, CDR1 MGHRA and CDR2 YSYEKL. Trimming cost V 0 bases and J 1 base; bases outside gene matches: 5. The CDR3: CASSQDTSGALQETQYF. CDR3 in DNA: TGCGCCAGCAGCCAAGACACTAGCGGGGCCCTCCAAGAGACCCAGTACTTC.

V and J are TRBV21-1 and TRBJ2-7; the listed D gene, TRBD2, was not tested against the DNA. TRBV21-1 represents a pseudogene. The CDR3 loop spans 15 amino acids. The CDR3 spells CASTNRDWRSYEQYF. CDR3 bases: TGTGCCAGCACTAACCGGGACTGGCGATCCTACGAGCAGTACTTC.